Each of the 8 T cell receptor beta chains below was sequenced from the same sample in a study of read filtering for tumor transcriptome and immune sequencing. From roughly 390 ng of RNA, a library with molecular barcoded alpha/delta and beta/gamma adaptors was made. TCRdb used MiXCR to reprocess the reads, holding one entry per CDR3 protein. This table has about 38,000 distinct CDR3 sequences, approximately 14% appearing once. Source material: a population of CD138-negative cells sorted from bone marrow. These receptors originate from a donor aged 40 or older with multiple myeloma.

This clonotype was seen ten or more times. The rearrangement links TRBV7-2 to TRBJ2-3; 8 bases align to TRBD2. The ends lost 0 bases at V and 5 bases at J; junction bases unmatched: 4. The germline CDR1 and CDR2 sequences are SGHTA and FQGNSA. CDR3 length: 15 residues. The DNA of the CDR3 is TGTGCCAGCAGCTTAGCGGGACTAGTAAGAGATACGCAGTATTTT. Its translation is CASSLAGLVRDTQYF.

This clonotype was observed many times. The chain carries TRBV7-3 and TRBJ2-5; D may match TRBD1 or TRBD2 (5 bases each). The V gene's germline CDR1 is SGHTA and CDR2 FQGTGA. The CDR3 is made up of 14 amino acids. The V gene lost 2 bases and the J gene lost 1 base, with 8 bases spanning the gap. The CDR3 nucleotides are TGTGCCAGCAGCTTAGCAGGGACCCAAGAGACCCAGTACTTC. Protein: CASSLAGTQETQYF.

For this clonotype: One end of the junction varies from germline; a read error may be responsible. The chain has TRBV6-1 and TRBJ1-5; 10 nucleotides agree with TRBD1. The CDR3 covers 15 residues. Germline loops: CDR1 MNHNS, CDR2 SASEGT. CDR3 residues: CVSTPGQGRVQPQHF. The CDR3, as DNA: TGTGTCAGCACTCCGGGACAGGGGCGCGTTCAGCCCCAGCATTTT.

A single count supports this clonotype. V gene TRBV7-3 combines with J gene TRBJ1-1; unclear D gene. The CDR3 spans 13 residues. The germline V gene has CDR1 SGHTA and CDR2 FQGTGA. Trimming removed 4 bases at V and 3 bases at J, with 9 bases between. The CDR3 sequence is CASSSYFYTEAFF. CDR3 nucleotides: TGTGCCAGCAGCTCCTACTTTTACACTGAAGCTTTCTTT. The full variable domain, completed using reference TRBV7-3 and TRBJ1-1, is GAGVSQTPSNKVTEKGKYVELRCDPISGHTALYWYRQSLGQGPEFLIYFQGTGAADDSGLPNDRFFAVRPEGSVSTLKIQRTERGDSAVYLCASSSYFYTEAFFGQGTRLTVV.

The chain recombines TRBV28 with TRBJ2-3; 7 bases are a match to TRBD2. CDR3 size: 14 residues. V was clipped by 8 bases and J by 5 bases; unmatched bases: 10. Germline V gene lookup returns CDR1 MDHEN and CDR2 SYDVKM. Here the CDR3 DNA reads TGTGCCAGCTCTTGGGGGGGGTTCAAAGATACGCAGTATTTT. Translated, it gives CASSWGGFKDTQYF.

This clonotype came up many times. The chain uses TRBV12-3 or TRBV12-4 and TRBJ1-1; D unresolved. The length of the CDR3 is 13 residues. Trimming removed 6 bases from V and 0 bases from J, with 8 bases in between. The DNA of the CDR3 is TGTGCCAGCAGCCCCGAGGTGAACACTGAAGCTTTCTTT. It codes for CASSPEVNTEAFF.

This clonotype was observed many times. The rearrangement joins TRBV29-1 to TRBJ2-5, with TRBD2 as a possible D gene (6 bases). The CDR3 runs 13 residues. CDR1 SQVTM and CDR2 ANQGSEA come from the germline V gene. Trimming took 7 bases from V and 5 from J, leaving 17 bases between them. Written as DNA, the CDR3 is TGCAGCGCCAACCGCGGGGCGGCGGAGACCCAGTACTTC. It yields the protein CSANRGAAETQYF.

On this clonotype itself: It is likely a read error: a sequence one base away is far more abundant. V is TRBV7-2 and J is TRBJ2-1; 7 bases fit TRBD2. J was trimmed by 0 bases and V by 4 bases; bases with no gene match: 9. Germline V gives CDR1 SGHTA, CDR2 FQGNSA. The CDR3 covers 17 residues. The CDR3 DNA reads as TGTGCCAGCAGCTCACACGGGGGGTCAGGCTCCTACAATGAGCAGTTCTTC. Protein product: CASSSHGGSGSYNEQFF.